Included here is one TCR beta chain sequence, with context. Its specific antigen is unknown. Base quality data are lacking; no much larger clone is found one base away. This sample was taken from a study of blood T cell repertoires in COVID-19 (dated by TCRdb to 2018 to 2021). In the study overall: The collaborator samples originated in the United States, Italy and Spain and spanned the acute and convalescent phases of COVID-19. Nearly every sample came with metadata listing a de-identified subject ID, COVID-19 status, age in years and sex. The material from the prospective study consisted of cDNA or gDNA derived from T cells, B-cell-depleted T cells, or PBMCs. HLA class I and class II types, where available, came from metadata supplied by the sample provider rather than from assay-based typing. The repertoires were made available in a free public database intended to serve as a resource for research on the immune response to SARS-CoV-2. Deeply sampled blood TCRbeta repertoires from subjects exposed to, actively infected with, or recovered from COVID-19 were included in the dataset. Samples were obtained from the ongoing ImmuneRACE study (first 160 participants) and from some 1,200 subjects provided by 6 global collaborators. What the work shows at the level of the full study, not this receptor alone: Clinical and demographic metadata were provided uncurated, with the amount varying by source and participant.

The germline V gene specifies LGHNA as CDR1 and YSLEER as CDR2. V drops 4 bases and J drops 2 bases, leaving 17 bases in between. The CDR3 has 16 amino acids, counting the end cysteine and phenylalanine. The DNA shown is the 48-base CDR3, in frame from base 1. TCRbeta CDR3 regions were amplified from genomic DNA using the immunoSEQ Assay, a bias-controlled multiplex PCR. As for how the authors treated the data: The number of nucleated cells in each sample was estimated by amplification of reference gene primers within the assay. To quantify the absolute abundance of each unique TCRbeta CDR3 rearrangement, sequence reads were collapsed and filtered. Productive Simpson clonality was computed per sample as the square root of Simpson's diversity index over productive rearrangements. TCRdb obtained this table from immuneACCESS and retained in-frame rearrangements with V and J assigned. These tables miss some clones; where compared with another copy, unresolved V genes account for less than half of the shortfall, and the remainder is unexplained. V and J calls and clone size are those listed in that table; D and trimming were worked out from the DNA. The table for this sample lists a few hundred thousand clones; 70% to 90% of them were counted only once. Roughly 4.9% of the sample comes from the top ten.

In Seattle, one collaborating source enrolled patients while the infection was active and tracked those patients longitudinally over the course of disease. Whole blood was collected in K2EDTA tubes by collaborating institutions according to the institutions' own protocols. For TCRbeta analysis, collaborator samples were shipped as frozen whole blood, as isolated PBMCs, or as DNA extracted from either sample type. What was sequenced was peripheral blood. This receptor was obtained from a woman aged 55-69 years with COVID-19, enrolled during active disease. The chain uses TRBV4-3 and TRBJ1-1; perhaps TRBD1 is the D gene, with 5 bases matching. CDR3 reads: CASSPGTSVFNTEAFF. The bases are TGCGCCAGCAGCCCCGGGACTTCGGTATTTAACACTGAAGCTTTCTTT.